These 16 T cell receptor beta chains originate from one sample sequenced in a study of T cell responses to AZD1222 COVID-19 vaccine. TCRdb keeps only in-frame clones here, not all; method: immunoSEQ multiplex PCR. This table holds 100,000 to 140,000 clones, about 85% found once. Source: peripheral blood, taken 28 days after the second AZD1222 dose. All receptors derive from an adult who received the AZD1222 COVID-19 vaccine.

Written as DNA, the CDR3 is TGTGCCAGCAGCTTAGGGGCGGCCGGTCCTTATAGCAATCAGCCCCAGCATTTT. The encoded protein is CASSLGAAGPYSNQPQHF. This chain joins TRBV11-2 and TRBJ1-5; D gene uncertain. V shed 1 base and J shed 0 bases, with 16 bases lying between them. Per the germline V gene, CDR1 is SGHAT and CDR2 is FQNNGV. CDR3 length equals 18 residues. Supplemented by reference TRBV11-2 and TRBJ1-5, the full variable domain reads EAGVAQSPRYKIIEKRQSVAFWCNPISGHATLYWYQQILGQGPKLLIQFQNNGVVDDSQLPKDRFSAERLKGVDSTLKIQPAKLEDSAVYLCASSLGAAGPYSNQPQHFGDGTRLSIL.

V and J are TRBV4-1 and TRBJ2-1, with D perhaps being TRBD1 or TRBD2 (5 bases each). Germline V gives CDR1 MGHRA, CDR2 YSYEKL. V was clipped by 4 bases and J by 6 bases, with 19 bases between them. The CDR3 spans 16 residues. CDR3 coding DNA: TGCGCCAGCAGCCCCAACCGGGACCTAGGTGGCAATGAGCAGTTCTTC. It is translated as CASSPNRDLGGNEQFF.

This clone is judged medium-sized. For the CDR3, the DNA is TGTGTCAGAAGCCCAGGGGAGGGGAACACCATATATTTT. This gives the protein CVRSPGEGNTIYF. The gene calls are TRBV7-5 and TRBJ1-3. TRBV7-5 is a pseudogene segment. This CDR3 has 13 residues.

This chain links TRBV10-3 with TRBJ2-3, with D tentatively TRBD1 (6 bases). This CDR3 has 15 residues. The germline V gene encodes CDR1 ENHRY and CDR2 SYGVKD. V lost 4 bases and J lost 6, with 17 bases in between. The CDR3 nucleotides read TGTGCCATCAGTGGTACAGGGTCCACATTCGATACGCAGTATTTT. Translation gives CAISGTGSTFDTQYF.

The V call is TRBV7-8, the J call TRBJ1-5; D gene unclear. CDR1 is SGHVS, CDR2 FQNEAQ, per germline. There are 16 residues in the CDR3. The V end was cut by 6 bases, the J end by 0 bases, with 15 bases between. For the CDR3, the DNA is TGTGCCAGCAGATCTACTGCTGGGAATAGCAATCAGCCCCAGCATTTT. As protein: CASRSTAGNSNQPQHF.

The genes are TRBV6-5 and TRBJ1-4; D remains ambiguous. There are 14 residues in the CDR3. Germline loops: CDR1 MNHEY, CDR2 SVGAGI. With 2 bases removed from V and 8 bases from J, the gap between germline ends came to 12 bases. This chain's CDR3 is CASSYLADQEKLFF. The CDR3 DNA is TGTGCCAGCAGTTACCTAGCGGACCAGGAAAAACTGTTTTTT.

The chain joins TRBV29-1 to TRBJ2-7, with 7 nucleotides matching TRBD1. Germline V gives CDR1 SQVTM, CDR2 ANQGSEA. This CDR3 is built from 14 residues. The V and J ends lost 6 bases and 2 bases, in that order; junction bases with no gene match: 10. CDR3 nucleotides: TGCAGCGTCCAAAGGGATCAGGGGGCCTACGAGCAGTACTTC. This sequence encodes CSVQRDQGAYEQYF.

CDR3 bases: TGTGCCAGCACCAACCGGGGGGTACCACTCTCGGCTATCTACGAGCAGTACTTC. This translates into CASTNRGVPLSAIYEQYF. The chain couples TRBV7-9 to TRBJ2-7; 7 nucleotides line up with TRBD2. CDR3 length: 18 amino acids. Germline CDR1 and CDR2: SEHNR and FQNEAQ (reference sequence). J lost 3 bases, V lost 7 bases, and 21 bases had no gene match.

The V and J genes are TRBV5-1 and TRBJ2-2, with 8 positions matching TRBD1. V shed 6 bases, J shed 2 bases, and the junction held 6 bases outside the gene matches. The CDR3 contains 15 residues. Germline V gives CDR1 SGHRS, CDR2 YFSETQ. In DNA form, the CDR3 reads TGCGCCAGCACGGACAGGGACCCCAACACCGGGGAGCTGTTTTTT. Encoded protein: CASTDRDPNTGELFF.

The CDR3 DNA sequence: TGTGCCAGCAGCTTGGCTAGCGGACCAACCTACGAGCAGTACTTC. This translates into CASSLASGPTYEQYF. The V gene is TRBV5-5, the J gene TRBJ2-7; 7 nucleotides agree with TRBD2. CDR3 size: 15 residues. J gave up 2 bases and V 0 bases, and 5 bases lay outside the gene matches. Germline loops: CDR1 SGHKS, CDR2 YYEKEE (reference sequence).

DNA of the CDR3: TGTGCCAGCAGTTTTCGGGCCGGCCAAGAGACCCAGTACTTC. Translated: CASSFRAGQETQYF. This chain joins TRBV27 and TRBJ2-5; D is unresolved. The CDR3 has 14 residues. Trimming left V 3 bases short and J 1 base short, with 9 bases between. The germline V gene encodes CDR1 MNHEY and CDR2 SMNVEV (reference sequence).

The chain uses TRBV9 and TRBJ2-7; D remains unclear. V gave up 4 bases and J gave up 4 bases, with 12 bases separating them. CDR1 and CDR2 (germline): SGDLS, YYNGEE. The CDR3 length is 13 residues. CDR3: CASSLSWGYEQYF. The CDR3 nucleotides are TGTGCCAGCAGCCTGAGCTGGGGATACGAGCAGTACTTC.

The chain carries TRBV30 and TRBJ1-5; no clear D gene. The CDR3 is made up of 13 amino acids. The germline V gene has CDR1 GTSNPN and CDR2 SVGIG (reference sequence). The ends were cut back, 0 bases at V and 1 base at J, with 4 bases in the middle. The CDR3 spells CAWSVQSNQPQHF. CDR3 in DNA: TGTGCCTGGAGTGTACAAAGCAATCAGCCCCAGCATTTT.

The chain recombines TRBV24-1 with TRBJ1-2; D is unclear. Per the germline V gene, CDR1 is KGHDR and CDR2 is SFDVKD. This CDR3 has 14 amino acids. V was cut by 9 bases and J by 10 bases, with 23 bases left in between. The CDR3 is CATSRPGSKADYTF. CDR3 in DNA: TGTGCCACCTCGCGACCCGGGTCCAAGGCGGACTACACCTTC.

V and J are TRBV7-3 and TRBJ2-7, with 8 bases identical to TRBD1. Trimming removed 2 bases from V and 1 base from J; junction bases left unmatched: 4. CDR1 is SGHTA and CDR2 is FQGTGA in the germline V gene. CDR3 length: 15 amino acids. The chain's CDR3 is CASSLAGGASYEQYF. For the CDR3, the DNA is TGTGCCAGCAGCTTAGCAGGGGGCGCTTCCTACGAGCAGTACTTC.

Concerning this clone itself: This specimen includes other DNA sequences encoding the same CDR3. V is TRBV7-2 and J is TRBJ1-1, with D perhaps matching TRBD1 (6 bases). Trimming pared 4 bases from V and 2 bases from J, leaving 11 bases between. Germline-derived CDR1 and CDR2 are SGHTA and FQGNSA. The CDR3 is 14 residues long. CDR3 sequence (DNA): TGTGCCAGCAGCTCCGGGACACTCAACACTGAAGCTTTCTTT. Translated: CASSSGTLNTEAFF.